The subject of this entry is one TCR beta chain. With 7 bases removed from V and 1 base from J, the gap between germline ends came to 16 bases. Germline CDR1 is LNHDA and CDR2 is SQIVND (reference sequence). The CDR3 runs 15 residues. In TCRdb, the 5' RACE reads were re-called with MiXCR into one record per CDR3 protein. Of roughly 450,000 distinct CDR3 sequences listed, 15% to 20% are singletons. These data originate in a study of T-cell memory formation after mild COVID-19. Source material: PBMCs or a T cell subset sorted from them (not recorded which). The chain joins TRBV19 to TRBJ1-2; unclear D gene. This TCR came from an adult woman who had mild COVID-19 (a few samples of this study predate the infection). Cell type and time point are not known. The CDR3 is CASTLAQPLNYGYTF. CDR3 in DNA: TGTGCCAGTACTCTTGCGCAGCCCCTTAACTATGGCTACACCTTC.